This TCR beta chain was found in a study of shared clonotypes between healthy human individuals (dated by TCRdb to 2020 to 2021). Describing the broader study: A couple of women and a few men aged 18 to 49 years were included in the cohort. For each donor, three plates each were used for CD4 naive and CD4 memory, two plates were used for CD8 naive, and one plate was used for CD8 memory. To estimate repertoire size and how much clonotype sharing occurs between individuals, the study deeply sequenced the blood TCR repertoires of five healthy adults. Different laboratories and diverse techniques were used to prepare libraries and sequence TCR repertoires, to increase sequencing depth and limit assay-specific biases. Each donor's leukapheresis produced roughly between roughly 0.85 and 10 billion PBMCs.

Findings and caveats that apply to the study as a whole: Only blood was sampled, and tissue TCR repertoires likely differ from those in blood. Higher generation probabilities were observed for clonotypes shared by all four sorted-subset donors than for non-shared clonotypes. Pairwise subsampling led to the expectation that sequencing depth would affect the degree of clonotype sharing among donors. Rarefaction of sorted-subset datasets indicated incomplete sequencing despite the large sequencing depth. Sharing across four donors was observed for about 4.8% of naive CD4, under 4% of naive CD8, around 2.5% of memory CD4, and over 0.3% of memory CD8 clonotypes. The small number of donors limited the genetic and exposure-history diversity represented. Naive subsets generally had larger estimated clonotype richness than memory subsets.

As regards this clone: What antigen it recognizes has not been identified. No per-base quality is available; no much larger clone lies one base away.

CD8 naive samples were obtained by positive selection for CCR7 among CD45RO-negative cells, yielding a CD45RA+CCR7+ population from which TemRA cells were excluded. Donors were healthy HIV-negative adults with no recently reported acute infections or vaccinations. Only Caucasian adults living in Nashville, Tennessee, USA were represented among the donors. After blood collection by leukapheresis, PBMCs were isolated using Ficoll-Histopaque density gradient centrifugation and then cryopreserved in the vapor phase of liquid nitrogen. Analytical flow cytometry was used to check the purity and quantity of each magnetically sorted T cell population. Each sorted fraction had its genomic DNA isolated and then quantified by UV absorbance on a Nanodrop 2000c. TCR CDR3 regions were amplified from genomic DNA by multiplex PCR using the deep immunoSEQ assay. Extracted genomic DNA from each cell subset was spread evenly across all wells of several immunoSEQ 96-well plates, with each plate serving as a replicate. Each replicate PCR for sorted subsets received around 210 ng genomic DNA, equal to tens of thousands of T cell genomes. Purified libraries were quantified with a Qubit 3.0 fluorometer, sized on a Bioanalyzer 2100, and re-quantified with the KAPA Library Quantification kit. Each immunoSEQ 96-well plate was sequenced on its own single-read 150-cycle Illumina NextSeq 550 flow cell. The authors' pipeline ran thus. Because the immunoSEQ output held only junctional sequences and lacked quality scores, the filtering could not match the filtering applied to full-length reads. To assign V/J genes and CDR3, sequences were annotated using PyIR, a Python wrapper for IgBLAST v1.9, with IMGT germline references. Reads were removed for weak V/J assignments (E-value above 1e-6), missing CDR3, stop codons, out-of-frame junctions, or ambiguous translated residues. V3J clonotypes were defined as sequences sharing the same inferred V gene, J gene, and CDR3 amino acid sequence. Percentage overlap between repertoires was computed as shared unique clonotypes divided by the size of the smaller repertoire. RTK rarefaction, the Chao1 estimator, and Recon v2.1 estimates of unobserved clonotypes were used to assess repertoire richness. Generation probabilities for all TCRbeta clonotypes obtained by the gDNA method from a few donors were computed using OLGA. This immuneACCESS table, as held by TCRdb, lists in-frame sequences with V and J called but not all clones. Of the missing ones, under half trace to an unresolved V gene in checked studies; the others have no known cause. From that table come the V and J calls and clone size; the DNA was used to work out D and trimming. This sample has about 2 million clones in its table, and roughly 94% of those were observed once. The ten largest clones take up about 1.1% of the sample.

CDR1 and CDR2 (SGHAT, FQNNGV) derive from the germline V gene. Between the V and J ends, shortened by 3 bases and 5 bases respectively, the junction contains 14 bases. The CDR3 measures 14 amino acids from cysteine to phenylalanine. The kept DNA is CDR3 alone, 42 bases in frame from the first base. What was sequenced was naive CD8+ T cells sorted from blood. Per the publication, the cell subset or site label means: CD45RA+CCR7+. The TCR sequence derives from a man between 18 and 29 years old in good health. The chain is encoded by TRBV11-2 joined to TRBJ2-7, and TRBD1 may be the D gene, going by 5 matching bases. The CDR3 protein sequence reads: CASSFISGYDEQYF. The nucleotides are TGTGCCAGCAGCTTTATTTCAGGGTACGACGAGCAGTACTTC.